Presented here are 16 T cell receptor beta chains from one specimen sequenced in a study of T cells after yellow fever vaccination. MiXCR, run by TCRdb on the 5' RACE reads, gives a single entry per CDR3 protein. The data contain about 500,000 distinct CDR3 sequences, roughly a sixth of them seen just once; the ten biggest clones take up roughly 17%. Source: PBMCs, taken roughly 5 days after the first yellow fever vaccination. The receptors derive from a man between 18 and 29 years old who received the YFV17D yellow fever vaccine.

This clonotype was seen a handful of times. The genes are TRBV7-2 and TRBJ1-4; D call uncertain. Trimming shortened V by 3 bases and J by 5 bases, and 13 bases separated the two germline ends. The CDR3 covers 15 residues. CDR1 is SGHTA, CDR2 FQGNSA, per germline. The CDR3 loop reads CASSLTTGSNEKLFF. CDR3 DNA: TGTGCCAGCAGCTTGACGACGGGGAGCAATGAAAAACTGTTTTTT.

CDR3 in amino acids: CASSFEDRTGYYGYTF. As DNA, the CDR3 is TGTGCCAGCAGTTTTGAGGACCGGACAGGGTACTATGGCTACACCTTC. The V call is TRBV3-1, the J call TRBJ1-2, with 8 bases aligning to TRBD1. V was clipped by 6 bases and J by 3 bases; unmatched bases: 12. There are 16 residues in the CDR3. Germline V gene data show CDR1 as LGHDT and CDR2 as YNNKEL (reference sequence).

The chain recombines TRBV4-1 with TRBJ2-3; 7 bases align to TRBD1. There are 14 residues in the CDR3. Trimming cost V 1 base and J 4 bases; bases outside gene matches: 2. Germline lookup yields CDR1 MGHRA and CDR2 YSYEKL. CDR3 sequence: CASSQVQGADTQYF. CDR3 sequence (DNA): TGCGCCAGCAGCCAAGTCCAGGGGGCAGATACGCAGTATTTT.

This chain links TRBV12-3 or TRBV12-4 with TRBJ1-1; unclear D gene. The CDR3 sequence is 14 residues long. V was shortened by 3 bases and J by 1 base, with 9 bases between the two germline ends. CDR3 sequence: CASSFGEGNTEAFF. The DNA of the CDR3 is TGTGCCAGCAGTTTCGGGGAGGGGAACACTGAAGCTTTCTTT.

The chain links TRBV10-3 to TRBJ2-5, with 12 bases identical to TRBD2. The CDR3 is 16 amino acids. Trimming cost V 5 bases and J 4 bases; bases outside gene matches: 8. Germline loops: CDR1 ENHRY, CDR2 SYGVKD. The CDR3 bases are TGTGCCATCAGTCGAAGGCCTAGCGGGGGGGGAGAGACCCAGTACTTC. Its protein product is CAISRRPSGGGETQYF.

The rearrangement uses TRBV4-3 and TRBJ2-3; D gene unclear. CDR1 and CDR2 (germline): LGHNA, YSLEER. This CDR3 spans 15 amino acids. V was trimmed by 1 base and J by 2 bases, leaving 10 bases between them. This CDR3 reads CASSQGNSHTDTQYF. CDR3 DNA sequence: TGCGCCAGCAGCCAAGGGAACAGTCACACAGATACGCAGTATTTT.

This clonotype has only a few counts. The chain has TRBV4-2 and TRBJ2-1, with TRBD1 as a possible D gene (7 bases). Trimming shortened V by 0 bases and J by 2 bases, and 14 bases separated the two germline ends. The germline V gene encodes CDR1 LGHNA and CDR2 YNFKEQ. This CDR3 spans 17 amino acids. CDR3 protein: CASSQEWGDRAYNEQFF. The CDR3 coding sequence is TGTGCCAGCAGCCAAGAATGGGGGGACAGAGCCTACAATGAGCAGTTCTTC.

The rearrangement links TRBV11-2 to TRBJ2-6; 10 bases align to TRBD1. From germline, CDR1 is SGHAT and CDR2 FQNNGV. Germline trimming cut 0 bases from V and 2 bases from J; bases unmatched to any gene: 10. The CDR3 sequence is 20 residues long. The CDR3 loop reads CASSLEWVTGGITGANVLTF. CDR3 DNA: TGTGCCAGCAGCTTAGAGTGGGTGACAGGGGGCATCACTGGGGCCAACGTCCTGACTTTC. The entire variable domain, with the rest obtained from reference TRBV11-2 and TRBJ2-6, is as follows: EAGVAQSPRYKIIEKRQSVAFWCNPISGHATLYWYQQILGQGPKLLIQFQNNGVVDDSQLPKDRFSAERLKGVDSTLKIQPAKLEDSAVYLCASSLEWVTGGITGANVLTFGAGSRLTVL.

This chain connects TRBV20-1 to TRBJ2-1, with 11 nucleotides matching TRBD2. Germline loops: CDR1 DFQATT, CDR2 SNEGSKA (reference sequence). The CDR3 loop spans 15 amino acids. Trimming cost V 1 base and J 6 bases; bases outside gene matches: 5. CDR3 DNA: TGCAGTGCTAGAGGGACTAGCGGGCCGGGCAATGAGCAGTTCTTC. This sequence encodes CSARGTSGPGNEQFF.

V and J are TRBV2 and TRBJ2-7, with 15 bases that match TRBD2. Germline CDR1 is SNHLY and CDR2 is FYNNEI. J gave up 7 bases and V 10 bases, and 11 bases lay outside the gene matches. The CDR3 totals 15 residues. The CDR3 sequence is CAIKGLAGGPREQYV. CDR3 in DNA: TGTGCCATCAAAGGACTAGCGGGGGGGCCTAGGGAGCAGTACGTC.

In DNA form, the CDR3 reads TGTGCCAGCAGCTTAGAGGGGGCGGGTTACGGTAATTCACCCCTCCACTTT. Its translation is CASSLEGAGYGNSPLHF. V gene TRBV7-9 combines with J gene TRBJ1-6; TRBD1 aligns across 7 bases. V lost 1 base to trimming and J lost 6 bases; unmatched junction nucleotides: 9. Germline CDR1 reads SEHNR; CDR2 reads FQNEAQ (reference sequence). The CDR3 runs to 17 residues.

This clonotype occurred a few times. The chain recombines TRBV19 with TRBJ2-5; D unresolved. Germline V gene lookup returns CDR1 LNHDA and CDR2 SQIVND (reference sequence). V was clipped by 6 bases and J by 4 bases, with 15 bases between them. This CDR3 comprises 14 residues. CDR3 residues: CASRESPSRETQYF. CDR3 DNA: TGTGCCAGTAGGGAGTCGCCATCCAGAGAGACCCAGTACTTC.

The J gene is TRBJ2-3, the V gene TRBV29-1; perhaps D is TRBD1 or TRBD2 (6 bases each). The V end lost 5 bases, the J end lost 3 bases, and 12 bases lay between the germline ends. The germline CDR1 and CDR2 sequences are SQVTM and ANQGSEA. The CDR3 runs 13 residues. The CDR3 sequence: CSVPWGATDTQYF. CDR3 coding DNA: TGCAGCGTTCCCTGGGGGGCGACAGATACGCAGTATTTT.

This clonotype has just a few counts. The gene calls are TRBV24-1 and TRBJ1-2; 7 bases fit TRBD1. J lost 3 bases, V lost 5 bases, and 5 bases had no gene match. There are 14 residues in the CDR3. Germline values: CDR1 KGHDR, CDR2 SFDVKD. CDR3: CATSGDSFHYGYTF. DNA for the CDR3: TGTGCCACCAGTGGGGACAGCTTTCACTATGGCTACACCTTC.

The chain is built from TRBV5-5 and TRBJ2-7, with 7 nucleotides matching TRBD1. Per germline, CDR1 SGHKS and CDR2 YYEKEE (reference sequence). V lost 0 bases to trimming and J lost 2 bases; unmatched junction nucleotides: 5. This CDR3 contains 15 residues. The CDR3 sequence: CASSLGRQGAYEQYF. The DNA of the CDR3 is TGTGCCAGCAGCTTGGGTCGGCAGGGGGCCTACGAGCAGTACTTC. Based on the CDR3 plus reference TRBV5-5 and TRBJ2-7, the full variable domain is DAGVTQSPTHLIKTRGQQVTLRCSPISGHKSVSWYQQVLGQGPQFIFQYYEKEERGRGNFPDRFSARQFPNYSSELNVNALLLGDSALYLCASSLGRQGAYEQYFGPGTRLTVT.

A few counts support this clonotype. J is TRBJ2-7 and V is TRBV20-1, with a tentative D call TRBD2 (5 bases). Trimming took off 1 base at V and 5 bases at J, with 9 bases between the two ends. This CDR3 spans 12 amino acids. Germline assignment: CDR1 DFQATT and CDR2 SNEGSKA (reference sequence). CDR3 nucleotides: TGCAGTGCTAGAGGGACGGGGAACGAGCAGTACGTC. Its protein product is CSARGTGNEQYV.